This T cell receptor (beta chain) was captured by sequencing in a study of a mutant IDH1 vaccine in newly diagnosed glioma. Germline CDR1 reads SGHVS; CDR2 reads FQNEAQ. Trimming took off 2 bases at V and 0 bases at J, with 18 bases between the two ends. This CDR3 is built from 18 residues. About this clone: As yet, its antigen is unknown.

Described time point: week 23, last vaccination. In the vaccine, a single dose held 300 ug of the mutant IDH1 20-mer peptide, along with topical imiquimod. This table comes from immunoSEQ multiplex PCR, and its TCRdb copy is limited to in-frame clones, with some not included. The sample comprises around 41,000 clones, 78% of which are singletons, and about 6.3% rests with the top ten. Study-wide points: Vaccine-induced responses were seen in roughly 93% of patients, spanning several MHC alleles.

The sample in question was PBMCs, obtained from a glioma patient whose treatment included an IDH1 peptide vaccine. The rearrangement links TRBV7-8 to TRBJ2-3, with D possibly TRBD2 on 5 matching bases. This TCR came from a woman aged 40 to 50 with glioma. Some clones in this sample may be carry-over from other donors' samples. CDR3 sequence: CASSLRWTGFDSTDTQYF. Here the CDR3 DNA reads TGTGCCAGCAGCTTAAGGTGGACGGGATTCGACAGCACAGATACGCAGTATTTT.